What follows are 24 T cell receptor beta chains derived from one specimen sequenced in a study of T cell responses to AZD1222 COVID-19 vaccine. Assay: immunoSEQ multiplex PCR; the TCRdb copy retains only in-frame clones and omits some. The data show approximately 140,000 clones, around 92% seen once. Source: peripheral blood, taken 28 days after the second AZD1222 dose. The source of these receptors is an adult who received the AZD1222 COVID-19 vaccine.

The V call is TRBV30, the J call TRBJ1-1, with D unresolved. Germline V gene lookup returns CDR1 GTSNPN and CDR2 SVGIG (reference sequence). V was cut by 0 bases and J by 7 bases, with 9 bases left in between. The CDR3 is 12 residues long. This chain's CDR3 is CAWSVRDGEAFF. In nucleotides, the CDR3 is TGTGCCTGGAGTGTGAGAGATGGTGAAGCTTTCTTT.

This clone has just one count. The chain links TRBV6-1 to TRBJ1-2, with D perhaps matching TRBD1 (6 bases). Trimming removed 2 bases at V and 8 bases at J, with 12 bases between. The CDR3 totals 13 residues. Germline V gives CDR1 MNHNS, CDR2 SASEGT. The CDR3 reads CASSERQDFGYTF. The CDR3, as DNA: TGTGCCAGCAGTGAACGACAGGATTTCGGCTACACCTTC.

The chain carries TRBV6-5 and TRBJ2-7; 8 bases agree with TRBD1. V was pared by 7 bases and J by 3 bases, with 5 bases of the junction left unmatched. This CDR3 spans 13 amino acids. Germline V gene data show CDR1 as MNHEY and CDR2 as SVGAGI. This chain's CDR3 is CASNRDRSYEQYF. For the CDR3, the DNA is TGTGCCAGCAATCGGGACAGGAGCTACGAGCAGTACTTC.

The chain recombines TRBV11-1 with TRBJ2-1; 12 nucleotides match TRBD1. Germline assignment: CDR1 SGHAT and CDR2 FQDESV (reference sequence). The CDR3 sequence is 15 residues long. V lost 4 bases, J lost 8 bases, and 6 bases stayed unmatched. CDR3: CASSSPGQGADEQFF. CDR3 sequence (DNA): TGTGCCAGCAGCTCCCCGGGACAGGGGGCTGATGAGCAGTTCTTC. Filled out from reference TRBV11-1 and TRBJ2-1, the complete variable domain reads EAEVAQSPRYKITEKSQAVAFWCDPISGHATLYWYRQILGQGPELLVQFQDESVVDDSQLPKDRFSAERLKGVDSTLKIQPAELGDSAMYLCASSSPGQGADEQFFGPGTRLTVL.

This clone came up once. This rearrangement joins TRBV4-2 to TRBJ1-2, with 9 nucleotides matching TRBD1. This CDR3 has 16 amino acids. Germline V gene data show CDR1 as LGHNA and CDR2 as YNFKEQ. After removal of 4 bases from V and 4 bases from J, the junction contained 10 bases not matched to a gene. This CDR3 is CASSPTGGEGSYGYTF. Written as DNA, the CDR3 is TGTGCCAGCAGCCCAACAGGGGGCGAGGGTAGCTATGGCTACACCTTC.

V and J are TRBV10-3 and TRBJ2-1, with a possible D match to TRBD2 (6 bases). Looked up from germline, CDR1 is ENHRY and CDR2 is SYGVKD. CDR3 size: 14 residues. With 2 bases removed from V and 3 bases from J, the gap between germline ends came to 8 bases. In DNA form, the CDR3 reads TGTGCCATCAGTGAGAGGCGGGACTACAATGAGCAGTTCTTC. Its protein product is CAISERRDYNEQFF.

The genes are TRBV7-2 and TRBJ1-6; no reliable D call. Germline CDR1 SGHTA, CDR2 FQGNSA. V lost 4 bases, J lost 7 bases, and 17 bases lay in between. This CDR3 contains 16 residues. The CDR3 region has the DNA TGTGCCAGCAGCTATCATGCGGGCCTGGGAAATTCACCCCTCCACTTT. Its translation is CASSYHAGLGNSPLHF.

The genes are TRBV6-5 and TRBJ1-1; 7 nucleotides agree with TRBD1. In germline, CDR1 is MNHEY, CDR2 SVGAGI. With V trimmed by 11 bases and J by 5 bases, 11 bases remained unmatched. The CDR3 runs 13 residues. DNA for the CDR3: TGTGCCGGGACACAGGGGCGAGGTACTGAAGCTTTCTTT. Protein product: CAGTQGRGTEAFF.

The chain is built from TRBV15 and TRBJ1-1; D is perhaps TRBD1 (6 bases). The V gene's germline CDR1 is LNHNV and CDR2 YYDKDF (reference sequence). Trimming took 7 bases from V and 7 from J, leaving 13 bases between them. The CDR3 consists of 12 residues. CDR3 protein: CATNMLQGEAFF. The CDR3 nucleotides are TGTGCCACCAACATGCTACAGGGTGAAGCTTTCTTT. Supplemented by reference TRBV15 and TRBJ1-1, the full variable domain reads DAMVIQNPRYQVTQFGKPVTLSCSQTLNHNVMYWYQQKSSQAPKLLFHYYDKDFNNEADTPDNFQSRRPNTSFCFLDIRSPGLGDTAMYLCATNMLQGEAFFGQGTRLTVV.

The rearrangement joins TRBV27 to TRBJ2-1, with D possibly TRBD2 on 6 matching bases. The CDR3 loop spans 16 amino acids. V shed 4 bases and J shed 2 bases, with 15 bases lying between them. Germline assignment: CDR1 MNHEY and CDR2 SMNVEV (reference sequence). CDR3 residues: CASSSRSGSTYNEQFF. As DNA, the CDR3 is TGTGCCAGCAGTTCGCGTAGCGGTTCTACCTACAATGAGCAGTTCTTC.

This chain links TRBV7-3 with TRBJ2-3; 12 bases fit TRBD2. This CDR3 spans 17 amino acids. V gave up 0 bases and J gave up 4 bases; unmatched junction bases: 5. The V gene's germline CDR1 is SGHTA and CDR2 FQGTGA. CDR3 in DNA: TGTGCCAGCAGCTTAACGTCTAGCGGGGGGGCAGCAGATACGCAGTATTTT. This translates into CASSLTSSGGAADTQYF.

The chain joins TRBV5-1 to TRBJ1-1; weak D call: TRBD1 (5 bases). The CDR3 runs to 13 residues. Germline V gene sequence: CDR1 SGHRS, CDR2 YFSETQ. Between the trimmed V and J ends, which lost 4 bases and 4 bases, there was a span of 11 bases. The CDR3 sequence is CASSPRGSTEAFF. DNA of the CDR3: TGCGCCAGCAGCCCACGGGGGTCCACTGAAGCTTTCTTT.

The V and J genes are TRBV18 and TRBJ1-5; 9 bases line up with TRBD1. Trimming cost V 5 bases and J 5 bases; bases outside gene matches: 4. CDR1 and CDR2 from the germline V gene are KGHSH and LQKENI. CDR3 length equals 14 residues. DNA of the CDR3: TGTGCCAGCTCAGAACAGGGGGCGGATCAGCCCCAGCATTTT. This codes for CASSEQGADQPQHF. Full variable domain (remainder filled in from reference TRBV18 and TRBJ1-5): NAGVMQNPRHLVRRRGQEARLRCSPMKGHSHVYWYRQLPEEGLKFMVYLQKENIIDESGMPKERFSAEFPKEGPSILRIQQVVRGDSAAYFCASSEQGADQPQHFGDGTRLSIL.

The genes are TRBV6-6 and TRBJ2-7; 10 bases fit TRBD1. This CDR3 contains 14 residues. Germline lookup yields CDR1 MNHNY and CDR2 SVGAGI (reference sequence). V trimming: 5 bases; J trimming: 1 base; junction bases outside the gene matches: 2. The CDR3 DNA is TGTGCCAGCAGTACGGGACAGGGGTCCTACGAGCAGTACGTC. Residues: CASSTGQGSYEQYV.

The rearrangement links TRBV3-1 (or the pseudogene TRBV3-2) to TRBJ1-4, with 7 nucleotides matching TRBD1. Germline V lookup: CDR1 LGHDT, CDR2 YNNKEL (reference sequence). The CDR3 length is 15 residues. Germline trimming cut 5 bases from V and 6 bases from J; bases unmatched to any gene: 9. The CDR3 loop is CASSDTTGRDEKLFF. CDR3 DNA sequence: TGTGCCAGCAGCGACACGACAGGGCGCGATGAAAAACTGTTTTTT.

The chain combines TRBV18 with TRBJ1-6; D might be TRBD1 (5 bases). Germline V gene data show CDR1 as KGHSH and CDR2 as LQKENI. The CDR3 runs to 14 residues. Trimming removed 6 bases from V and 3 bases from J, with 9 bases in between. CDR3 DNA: TGTGCCAGCTCGCTGCAGGGCTATAATTCACCCCTCCACTTT. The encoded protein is CASSLQGYNSPLHF.

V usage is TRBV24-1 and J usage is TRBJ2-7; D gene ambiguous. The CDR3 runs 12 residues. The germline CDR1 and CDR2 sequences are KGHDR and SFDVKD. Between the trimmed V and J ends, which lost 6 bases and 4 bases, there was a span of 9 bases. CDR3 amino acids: CATSSKPYEQYF. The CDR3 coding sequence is TGTGCCACCAGTTCCAAGCCTTACGAGCAGTACTTC.

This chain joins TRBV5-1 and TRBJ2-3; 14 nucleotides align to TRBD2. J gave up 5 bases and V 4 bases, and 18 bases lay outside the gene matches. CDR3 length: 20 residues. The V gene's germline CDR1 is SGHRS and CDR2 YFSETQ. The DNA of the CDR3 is TGCGCCAGCAGCCCGCCGCGGACTAGCGGGGGGCGGGGAGTAAGAGATACGCAGTATTTT. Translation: CASSPPRTSGGRGVRDTQYF.

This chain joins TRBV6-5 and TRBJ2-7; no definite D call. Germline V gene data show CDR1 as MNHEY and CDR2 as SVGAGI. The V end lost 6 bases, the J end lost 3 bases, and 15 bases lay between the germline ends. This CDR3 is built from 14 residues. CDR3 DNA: TGTGCCAGCAGACCCGACGGCGAAATCTACGAGCAGTACTTC. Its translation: CASRPDGEIYEQYF.

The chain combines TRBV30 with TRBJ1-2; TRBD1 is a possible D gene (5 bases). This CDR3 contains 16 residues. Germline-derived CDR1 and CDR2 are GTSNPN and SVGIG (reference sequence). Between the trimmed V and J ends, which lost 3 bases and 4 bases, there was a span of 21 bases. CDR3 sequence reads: CAWSPPGDAVSYGYTF. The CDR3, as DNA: TGTGCCTGGAGCCCTCCGGGGGACGCCGTTAGCTATGGCTACACCTTC.

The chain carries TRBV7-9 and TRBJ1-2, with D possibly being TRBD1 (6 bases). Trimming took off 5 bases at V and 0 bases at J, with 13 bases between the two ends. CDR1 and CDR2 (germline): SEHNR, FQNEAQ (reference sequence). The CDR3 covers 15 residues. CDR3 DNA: TGTGCCAGCAGCCCGTGGACAGTCACTAACTATGGCTACACCTTC. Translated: CASSPWTVTNYGYTF.

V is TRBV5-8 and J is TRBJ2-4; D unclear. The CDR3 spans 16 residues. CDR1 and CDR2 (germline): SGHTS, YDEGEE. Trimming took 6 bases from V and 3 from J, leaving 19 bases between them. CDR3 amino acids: CASNPLPRVGKNIQYF. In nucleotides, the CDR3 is TGTGCCAGCAACCCACTTCCACGGGTCGGCAAAAACATTCAGTACTTC.

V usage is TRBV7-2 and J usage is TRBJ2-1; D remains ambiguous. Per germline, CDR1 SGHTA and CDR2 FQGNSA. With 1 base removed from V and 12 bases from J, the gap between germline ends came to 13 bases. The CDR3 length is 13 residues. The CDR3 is CASSLGPEMGQFF. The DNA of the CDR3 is TGTGCCAGCAGCTTAGGGCCGGAAATGGGGCAGTTCTTC.

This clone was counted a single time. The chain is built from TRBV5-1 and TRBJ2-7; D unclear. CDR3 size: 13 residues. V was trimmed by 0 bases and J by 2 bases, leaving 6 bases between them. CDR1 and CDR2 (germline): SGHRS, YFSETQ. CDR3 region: CASSLGGTYEQYF. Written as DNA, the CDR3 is TGCGCCAGCAGCTTGGGTGGAACCTACGAGCAGTACTTC. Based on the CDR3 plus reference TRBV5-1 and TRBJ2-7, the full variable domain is KAGVTQTPRYLIKTRGQQVTLSCSPISGHRSVSWYQQTPGQGLQFLFEYFSETQRNKGNFPGRFSGRQFSNSRSEMNVSTLELGDSALYLCASSLGGTYEQYFGPGTRLTVT.